The 7 T cell receptor beta chains listed next were all sequenced from one sample in a study of cytomegalovirus exposure and HLA in healthy donors (dated by TCRdb to between 2016 and 2019). Library construction relied on the immunoSEQ multiplex PCR assay. This is the immuneACCESS table as TCRdb keeps it, with only in-frame sequences that have V and J called. A part of the clones is gone; compared with another copy, unresolved V genes explain less than half, and the rest is unexplained. The sample table shows approximately 300,000 clones, and more than 80% are seen once. The ten largest clones represent under 0.85% of the sample. The sequenced sample was PBMCs. Receptor source: a woman aged 18 to 35 in good health and CMV-seronegative.

V and J are TRBV6-5 and TRBJ1-2; D not resolved. CDR3 length: 13 residues. Trimming pared 6 bases from V and 4 bases from J, leaving 12 bases between. Germline CDR1 MNHEY, CDR2 SVGAGI. CDR3 loop: CASSALSGYGYTF. The CDR3 coding sequence is TGTGCCAGCAGCGCCCTTAGTGGCTATGGCTACACCTTC.

Turning to this clone: Other DNA sequences within the sample encode an identical CDR3. The chain carries TRBV6-5 and TRBJ1-1; D perhaps matches TRBD1 (5 bases). The CDR3 has 13 amino acids. The V end was cut by 2 bases, the J end by 1 base, with 5 bases between. The germline V gene has CDR1 MNHEY and CDR2 SVGAGI. In DNA form, the CDR3 reads TGTGCCAGCAGTTACGGACAGAACACTGAAGCTTTCTTT. This gives the protein CASSYGQNTEAFF.

This chain uses TRBV27 with TRBJ2-7; the match to TRBD1 covers 7 bases. Germline CDR1 is MNHEY and CDR2 is SMNVEV (reference sequence). This CDR3 has 13 amino acids. V was pared by 4 bases and J by 1 base, with 1 base of the junction left unmatched. The CDR3 loop is CASSSQGSYEQYF. The CDR3 DNA follows: TGTGCCAGCAGTTCACAGGGGTCCTACGAGCAGTACTTC.

The chain carries TRBV2 and TRBJ2-1; TRBD2 might be the D (5 bases). The CDR3 consists of 14 residues. CDR1 is SNHLY and CDR2 is FYNNEI in the germline V gene. The ends were cut back, 7 bases at V and 3 bases at J, with 13 bases in the middle. CDR3 nucleotides: TGTGCCAGCACAGGAGGCTACCGCTACAATGAGCAGTTCTTC. It specifies CASTGGYRYNEQFF.

This rearrangement joins TRBV18 to TRBJ2-7; D perhaps matches TRBD2 (5 bases). The germline V gene encodes CDR1 KGHSH and CDR2 LQKENI. The CDR3 runs to 14 residues. Trimming pared 1 base from V and 2 bases from J, leaving 9 bases between. CDR3 bases: TGTGCCAGCTCACCACAACCGGGGACCTACGAGCAGTACTTC. Translated: CASSPQPGTYEQYF.

The chain carries TRBV9 and TRBJ1-1, with 8 nucleotides matching TRBD1. Trimming at V came to 4 bases and at J to 1 base, leaving 3 bases not matched to a gene. This CDR3 comprises 14 residues. Germline CDR1 reads SGDLS; CDR2 reads YYNGEE. The CDR3 DNA sequence: TGTGCCAGCAGCTCAGGGGGCGCGAACACTGAAGCTTTCTTT. The encoded protein is CASSSGGANTEAFF.

The chain is built from TRBV2 and TRBJ2-7; D gene ambiguous. The V gene lost 3 bases and the J gene lost 4 bases, with 4 bases spanning the gap. CDR1 is SNHLY, CDR2 FYNNEI, per germline. This CDR3 is built from 11 residues. In DNA, the CDR3 is TGTGCCAGCAGTGATCGGTACGAGCAGTACTTC. Its protein is CASSDRYEQYF.